This TCR beta chain was captured by sequencing in a study of T cells after yellow fever vaccination. Study-wide findings and caveats: Though it reached lower strength, the secondary response hit its peak faster, day 5 versus 15.

This CDR3 region has 14 residues. CDR1 and CDR2 from the germline V gene are MNHEY and SVGAGI. V was clipped by 2 bases and J by 5 bases, with 7 bases between them. TCRdb redid the calling of the 5' RACE reads with MiXCR, one entry per CDR3 protein. The sample lists some 100,000 distinct CDR3 sequences; roughly 8.2% were seen once. This TCR was recovered from a man aged 18 to 30 who received the YFV17D yellow fever vaccine. Sequenced here: CD8+ T cells not binding an NS4B(214-222) dextramer, sorted from PBMCs, sampled roughly 15 days after the first yellow fever vaccination. V is TRBV6-5 and J is TRBJ1-6, with D maybe TRBD1 (5 bases). Here the CDR3 reads CASSYGGDNSPLHF. Here the CDR3 DNA reads TGTGCCAGCAGTTACGGGGGGGATAATTCACCCCTCCACTTT.